The 11 T cell receptor beta chains below come from one sample, sequenced in a study of monozygotic twins with inflammatory bowel disease. Reprocessing the 5' RACE reads, TCRdb reports a single entry for every CDR3 protein and omits DNA. Here the sample table reports over 150,000 distinct CDR3 sequences. Sequencing was performed on blood. The receptors originated from a human donor with ulcerative colitis or Crohn's disease, or a healthy co-twin of an affected twin (not recorded which).

The chain carries TRBV10-3 and TRBJ1-2; TCRdb's assignment of TRBD1 cannot be checked, as there is no DNA. Germline V gene data show CDR1 as ENHRY and CDR2 as SYGVKD. The length of the CDR3 is 14 residues. The CDR3: CAISVIGGNDGYTF.

V is TRBV20-1 and J is TRBJ2-1; TCRdb indicates TRBD1, and absent DNA this call remains unverified. Germline loops: CDR1 DFQATT, CDR2 SNEGSKA (reference sequence). The CDR3 consists of 15 residues. The CDR3 region is CSARDSGGTGNEQFF.

V usage is TRBV29-1 and J usage is TRBJ1-1; without DNA, the TCRdb call of TRBD1 cannot be checked. This CDR3 has 13 amino acids. Per the germline V gene, CDR1 is SQVTM and CDR2 is ANQGSEA. The CDR3 loop reads CSVAEGTNTEAFF.

The chain joins TRBV5-1 to TRBJ2-2; the D call from TCRdb, TRBD1, cannot be confirmed without DNA. The germline V gene has CDR1 SGHRS and CDR2 YFSETQ. This CDR3 region has 18 residues. CDR3: CASSLVPRKGGLAGELFF. Full variable domain (rest looked up from reference TRBV5-1 and TRBJ2-2): KAGVTQTPRYLIKTRGQQVTLSCSPISGHRSVSWYQQTPGQGLQFLFEYFSETQRNKGNFPGRFSGRQFSNSRSEMNVSTLELGDSALYLCASSLVPRKGGLAGELFFGEGSRLTVL.

The chain joins TRBV28 to TRBJ2-7; TCRdb's D gene call, TRBD2, goes unchecked for lack of DNA. CDR1 MDHEN and CDR2 SYDVKM come from the germline V gene. This CDR3 spans 13 amino acids. CDR3 sequence: CASSPLADYEQYF.

The V and J genes are TRBV19 and TRBJ1-4; the TCRdb call, TRBD1, lacks DNA for checking. This CDR3 comprises 16 residues. Germline CDR1 reads LNHDA; CDR2 reads SQIVND (reference sequence). The CDR3 protein is CASSIPPGTTNEKLFF.

The chain recombines TRBV5-4 with TRBJ2-1. This CDR3 has 17 residues. Germline CDR1 is SGHNT and CDR2 is YYREEE (reference sequence). Here the CDR3 reads CASSRTATKSSYNEQFF.

The J gene is TRBJ2-1, the V gene TRBV5-1. The V gene's germline CDR1 is SGHRS and CDR2 YFSETQ. CDR3 length: 11 amino acids. The CDR3 spells CASSSTGEQFF.

This chain links TRBV12-3 or TRBV12-4 with TRBJ2-5; TCRdb reports TRBD1, a call that lacks DNA to check it against. This CDR3 spans 13 amino acids. The CDR3 sequence: CASRETGVETQYF.

The J gene is TRBJ2-2, the V gene TRBV28. In germline, CDR1 is MDHEN, CDR2 SYDVKM. The CDR3 has 15 residues. CDR3 residues: CASSLVRANTGELFF. Based on the CDR3 plus reference TRBV28 and TRBJ2-2, the full variable domain is DVKVTQSSRYLVKRTGEKVFLECVQDMDHENMFWYRQDPGLGLRLIYFSYDVKMKEKGDIPEGYSVSREKKERFSLILESASTNQTSMYLCASSLVRANTGELFFGEGSRLTVL.

The V call is TRBV12-3 or TRBV12-4, the J call TRBJ2-5; TCRdb calls TRBD2, which cannot be checked without DNA. The CDR3 totals 15 residues. The CDR3 reads CASSWGTSGIETQYF.